This paragraph reports one T cell receptor beta chain. Its antigen is currently not known. Base-call qualities are not available, and no considerably larger clone is one nucleotide away. The record originates from a study of blood T cells in healthy people across ages (dated by TCRdb to between 2014 and 2016). A note on the overall study: In model experiments, template switching captured about one uniquely barcoded TCR beta cDNA molecule for every two T cells. To track age-related changes in TCR beta repertoire diversity, the study relied on deep sequencing normalized with unique cDNA molecular identifiers. The donors were split into four age groups: young (average around 16 years), middle-aged (around 40), aged (more than 55) and long-lived (82). Donors of different ages were randomly distributed across sequencing lanes to avoid experimental bias. For two donors (one aged 18 to 30 and one aged 80 or older), the study analyzed two additional independent replicas of 1 million unique cDNA reads from the same blood draw.

The donors were 40 or so Caucasian individuals from Russia, aged roughly 6 to 100 years, who were systemically healthy. Around 10 milliliters of peripheral blood were collected from each donor into EDTA-treated Vacutainer tubes. Ficoll-Paque density-gradient centrifugation was used to isolate PBMCs, with at least 6.5 million per sample. Trizol reagent was used to extract total RNA from the PBMCs, yielding at least 6 micrograms per sample. For every donor, an aliquot of PBMCs went through flow cytometry to measure the percentages of naive CD45RAhigh/CD27high T cells. The full study reports these points: Estimates of total diversity from one million sequenced T cells were regarded as lower bounds and underestimates. Since profiling was done on bulk unsorted PBMCs, naive and antigen-experienced compartments could not be conclusively compared. Because donor CMV infection status was unknown, age-related changes in expanded clonotypes were potentially confounded. As age increased, observed TCR beta diversity per million T cells dropped in a roughly linear way, and a significant reduction was already evident by age 40. Compared with the aged group, the long-lived group had more naive CD4+ T cells, fewer expanded clones and increased TCR diversity, suggesting age selection. A strong correlation was found between observed TCR beta diversity and the percentage of naive T cells measured by flow cytometry.

Here V drops 0 bases and J drops 2 bases, and the junction holds 8 bases not matched to any gene. The CDR3 covers 18 residues, taking in both the cysteine and the phenylalanine. Of the read, only the CDR3 DNA is kept; its 54 bases are in frame from base 1. Sequences DFQATT (CDR1) and SNEGSKA (CDR2) are obtained from the germline V gene (reference sequence). The method behind the library was 5' RACE. The sequencing machine was an Illumina HiSeq 2500. A second roughly 7 to 12 cycle PCR used a sample-barcoded 5' primer and a J-beta primer mix. A unique molecular identifier was introduced onto each TCR beta cDNA molecule by a template-switch 5' adaptor carrying 12 random nucleotides. Each sample yielded at least 3 million CDR3-containing paired-end reads. First-strand cDNA was synthesized from all RNA with the Mint cDNA synthesis kit, primed by a TRBC-specific oligonucleotide. Following uracil-DNA glycosylase treatment, a first 18-cycle PCR with universal primers M1SS and BC2_uni_R was performed on all cDNA. Per the source publication's procedure: Each sample was normalized by randomly selecting 1 million high-quality reads, each carrying a distinct molecular identifier. Reads with shared molecular identifiers were discarded instead of being binned into consensus sequences. MiTCR, set to a Q25 quality threshold and the strictest error-elimination algorithm, was used for CDR3 identification, clonotype clustering and error correction. A nonparametric unseen species model using Euler transformation provided a lower-bound estimate of total TCR beta diversity. Using fastp trimming at Q25 and MiXCR clonotype assembly, TCRdb reanalyzed the public sequencing data and kept in-frame beta chains. Identical CDR3 proteins give one entry, which carries the most common genes and DNA. The V and J calls and clone size are TCRdb's, not the authors'. This sample holds nearly 1 million distinct CDR3 sequences; about 53% were observed only once. The top ten clones comprise around a fifth of the sample.

This receptor chain uses TRBV20-1 and TRBJ2-6; 9 central bases correspond to TRBD1. The source material was blood. This TCR came from a woman aged 55-75 years in good health. The encoded CDR3 is CSARDRDRVFAGANVLTF. The DNA sequence is given as TGCAGTGCTAGAGACCGGGACAGGGTGTTCGCTGGGGCCAACGTCCTGACTTTC.